A selection of T cell receptor beta chains follows, all from one sample in a study of cytomegalovirus exposure and HLA in healthy donors. Assay used: immunoSEQ multiplex PCR; TCRdb lists only in-frame clones, some missing. The repertoire holds roughly 100,000 clones, with around four fifths as singletons. The specimen sequenced was PBMCs. These TCRs come from a woman between 55 and 75 years old in good health and CMV-seronegative. CDR3s include the opening cysteine and the closing phenylalanine or tryptophan. The D gene is left open where the match is weak. Only some rows state a clone size, as once, few, many or a class for expanded clones.

d_gene,abundance,v_gene,j_gene,CDR3nt,CDR3aa
TRBD1,-,TRBV6-5,TRBJ1-5,TGTGCCAGCAGGAAACAGGGGTCCAATCAGCCCCAGCATTTT,CASRKQGSNQPQHF
-,-,TRBV6-6,TRBJ2-5,TGTGCCAGCAGACTCGAAGAGACCCAGTACTTC,CASRLEETQYF
TRBD2,-,TRBV5-6,TRBJ2-7,TGTGCCAGCAGCTTGGGTGCGGGAGGTACTTACGAGCAGTACTTC,CASSLGAGGTYEQYF
TRBD1,few,TRBV19,TRBJ1-2,TGTGCCAGTAGACCGACGACAGGGGGGTATGGCTACACCTTC,CASRPTTGGYGYTF
-,-,TRBV1,TRBJ1-2,TGCACCAGCAGCCAAGGGGGGCCCCTGGGGGGCTACACCTTC,CTSSQGGPLGGYTF
-,-,TRBV9,TRBJ2-1,TGTGCCAGCAGCGGGGCAGGGTACTCCTACAATGAGCAGTTCTTC,CASSGAGYSYNEQFF
TRBD2,-,TRBV28,TRBJ2-1,TGTGCCAGCAGCTCCCGGACTAGCGGGTTCGGTTATGAGCAGTTCTTC,CASSSRTSGFGYEQFF
TRBD1,-,TRBV6-5,TRBJ2-5,TGTGCCAGCGCGGACAGGGAAGAGACCCAGTACTTC,CASADREETQYF
-,-,TRBV7-6,TRBJ1-1,TGTGCCAGCAGCTCCGATGAGGAAGCTTTCTTT,CASSSDEEAFF
TRBD1,-,TRBV5-6,TRBJ1-5,TGTGCCAGCAGCTGGGGGACAGGGGGGGGTCAGCCCCAGCATTTT,CASSWGTGGGQPQHF
TRBD1,-,TRBV5-6,TRBJ1-1,TGTGCCAGCAGCGCGGGGACAGGCCGTACAAACACTGAAGCTTTCTTT,CASSAGTGRTNTEAFF
TRBD2,-,TRBV4-3,TRBJ2-1,TGCGCCAGCAGCCAAGGGGTGACTAGCGAGGGGAGGTTCTTC,CASSQGVTSEGRFF
TRBD2,-,TRBV4-3,TRBJ2-1,TGCGCCAGCAGCGAACGGGAGGGCCGGGGCAATGAGCAGTTCTTC,CASSEREGRGNEQFF
-,-,TRBV29-1,TRBJ2-7,TGCAGCGTTGAAGATGGAGGGGCCTACGAGCAGTACTTC,CSVEDGGAYEQYF
-,-,TRBV29-1,TRBJ2-1,TGCAGCGCTGCGGGACTTCCTTCTACCTCCTACAATGAGCAGTTCTTC,CSAAGLPSTSYNEQFF
-,-,TRBV6-5,TRBJ1-3,TGTGCCAGCTCAACCCCGGGGATCAGTGGAAACACCATATATTTT,CASSTPGISGNTIYF
TRBD2,-,TRBV9,TRBJ2-1,TGTGCCAGCAGCGTAGGGCTAGCGGTTTATGAGCAGTTCTTC,CASSVGLAVYEQFF
TRBD2,-,TRBV5-6,TRBJ2-7,TGTGCCAGCAGCAGGACTAGCGGTTCCTACGAGCAGTACTTC,CASSRTSGSYEQYF
-,-,TRBV10-3,TRBJ1-1,TGTGCCATCAGTGATGGCAGGGCGAACACTGAAGCTTTCTTT,CAISDGRANTEAFF
TRBD1,-,TRBV19,TRBJ2-7,TGTGCCAGTAGTGTGACCGGGACAGGGCGCGAGCAGTACTTC,CASSVTGTGREQYF
TRBD2,-,TRBV4-3,TRBJ2-3,TGCGCCAGCAGCCTTTCCGGGACTAGCTCCGATACGCAGTATTTT,CASSLSGTSSDTQYF
-,-,TRBV20-1,TRBJ2-1,TGCAGTGCTCGGGCCTACAATGAGCAGTTCTTC,CSARAYNEQFF
TRBD2,-,TRBV2,TRBJ2-3,TGTGCCAGCAACGGACTAGCGGGGGGCGTCGATACGCAGTATTTT,CASNGLAGGVDTQYF
TRBD2,-,TRBV2,TRBJ2-1,TGTGCCACCGGCGGGGGAAATGAGCAGTTCTTC,CATGGGNEQFF
-,few,TRBV25-1,TRBJ2-7,TGTGCCAGCAGTGACTCTACCCTAAGCTCCTACGAGCAGTACTTC,CASSDSTLSSYEQYF
-,-,TRBV4-3,TRBJ2-3,TGCGCCAGCAGCCAAGATCCTCAGCAGGGTAACTATCTGGATACGCAGTATTTT,CASSQDPQQGNYLDTQYF
-,-,TRBV11-2,TRBJ2-3,TGTGCCAGCAGCTTAGTTCTAACAGATACGCAGTATTTT,CASSLVLTDTQYF
TRBD1,-,TRBV27,TRBJ1-5,TGTGCCAGCAGTTTGGTCGGACAGGGTGGTCAGCCCCAGCATTTT,CASSLVGQGGQPQHF
-,-,TRBV28,TRBJ1-5,TGTGCCAGCAGTTCCGCCGGGGAGCCCCAGCATTTT,CASSSAGEPQHF
-,-,TRBV6-5,TRBJ2-5,TGTGCCAGCAGTTACCGGGAACAAGAGACCCAGTACTTC,CASSYREQETQYF
-,-,TRBV6-5,TRBJ2-7,TGTGCCAGCAGTTACTCGCTGAGGTACGAGCAGTACTTC,CASSYSLRYEQYF
-,-,TRBV7-9,TRBJ1-1,TGTGCCAGCAGCCGGGGGTCATACTTGAACACTGAAGCTTTCTTT,CASSRGSYLNTEAFF
-,-,TRBV5-4,TRBJ1-1,TGTGCCAGCAGTCACGAGGGGGGGTTGAACACTGAAGCTTTCTTT,CASSHEGGLNTEAFF
-,-,TRBV5-1,TRBJ2-1,TGCGCCAGCAGCGCCCGACAGGCTAGCTCCTACAATGAGCAGTTCTTC,CASSARQASSYNEQFF
TRBD1,once,TRBV5-1,TRBJ2-2,TGCGCCAGCAGCTTGAGTTCGACAGGGGGGGGCACCGGGGAGCTGTTTTTT,CASSLSSTGGGTGELFF
-,-,TRBV6-5,TRBJ2-3,TGTGCCAGCAGTTACGACAGCAAGATAGATACGCAGTATTTT,CASSYDSKIDTQYF
TRBD1,-,TRBV15,TRBJ1-4,TGTGCCACCAGCATGACGGGACAGGGGTATGAAAAACTGTTTTTT,CATSMTGQGYEKLFF
TRBD2,-,TRBV4-3,TRBJ2-7,TGCGCCAGCAGCCAAGACTTGATAGGACTAGCGGGTCCCAGGGCGAACGAGCAGTACTTC,CASSQDLIGLAGPRANEQYF
-,-,TRBV2,TRBJ1-3,TGTGCCAGCAGTGAGGGCAGGGCAGCTGGAAACACCATATATTTT,CASSEGRAAGNTIYF
TRBD2,-,TRBV30,TRBJ2-7,TGTGCCTGGAGGCCCGGGGGGGAACTCCACGAGCAGTACTTC,CAWRPGGELHEQYF